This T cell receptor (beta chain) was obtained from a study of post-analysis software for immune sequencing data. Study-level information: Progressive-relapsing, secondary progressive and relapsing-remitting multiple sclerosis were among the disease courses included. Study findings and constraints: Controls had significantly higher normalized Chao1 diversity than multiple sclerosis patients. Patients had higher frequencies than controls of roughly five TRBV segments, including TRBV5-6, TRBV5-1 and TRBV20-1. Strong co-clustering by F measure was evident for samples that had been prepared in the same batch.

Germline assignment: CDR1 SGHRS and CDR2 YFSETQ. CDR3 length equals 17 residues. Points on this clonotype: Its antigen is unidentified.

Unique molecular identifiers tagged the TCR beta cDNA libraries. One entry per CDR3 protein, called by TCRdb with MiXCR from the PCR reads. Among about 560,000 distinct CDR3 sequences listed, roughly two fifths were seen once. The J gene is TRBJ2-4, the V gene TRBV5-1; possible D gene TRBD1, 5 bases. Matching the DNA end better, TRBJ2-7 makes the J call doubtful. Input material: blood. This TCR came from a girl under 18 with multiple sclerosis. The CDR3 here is CASSLHPGRADTYEQYF. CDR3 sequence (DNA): TGCGCCAGCAGCTTGCACCCTGGCAGGGCGGACACCTACGAGCAGTACTTC.